A selection of T cell receptor beta chains follows, all from one sample in a study of control samples from healthy donors and cancer patients. Sequenced by immunoSEQ multiplex PCR; TCRdb stores in-frame clones only, minus some. The data show tens of thousands of clones, around 87% seen once. Sequencing used PBMCs. These receptor sequences come from a woman aged 55-70 years with lung cancer. The CDR3 runs from the conserved cysteine through the conserved F or W. The D gene is left open where the match is weak. Expanded clones are given a class, and other clones once, few, many or no size at all.

J	V	size	D	DNA	CDR3
TRBJ2-7	TRBV18	NA	TRBD2	TGTGCCAGCTCAGGGACTAGCGGGGCCTCCTACGAGCAGTACTTC	CASSGTSGASYEQYF
TRBJ2-1	TRBV6-6	NA	NA	TGTGCCAGCAGCCCATTCGGGACAAGAGACAATGAGCAGTTCTTC	CASSPFGTRDNEQFF
TRBJ1-3	TRBV19	once	NA	TGTGCCAGTAGTACAAGCAGGATGGGTGGAAACACCATATATTTT	CASSTSRMGGNTIYF
TRBJ1-5	TRBV21-1	NA	NA	TGTGCCAGCAGTCGTGGACAGGTTAGCAATCAGCCCCAGCATTTT	CASSRGQVSNQPQHF
TRBJ1-1	TRBV7-2	NA	TRBD1	TGTGCCAGCAGCCCCAAGACAGGGGCCACTGAAGCTTTCTTT	CASSPKTGATEAFF
TRBJ2-1	TRBV5-1	NA	NA	TGCGCCAGCAGCCCACAGGGGGGAGGGTACGATGAGCAGTTCTTC	CASSPQGGGYDEQFF
TRBJ1-6	TRBV19	once	NA	TGTGCCAGTAGTATGAGGGACCTTTATAATTCACCCCTCCACTTT	CASSMRDLYNSPLHF
TRBJ2-1	TRBV29-1	NA	NA	TGCAGCGTTGTTTCCCCAGGTGAGCAGTTCTTC	CSVVSPGEQFF
TRBJ1-1	TRBV3-1/TRBV3-2	NA	NA	TGTGCCAGCAGCCAAGTAAGGGGTGGGTCGAAAGCTTTCTTT	CASSQVRGGSKAFF
TRBJ2-7	TRBV6-6	NA	TRBD1	TGTGCCAGCAGTTCAGGACAGGGGTCCTACGAGCAGTACTTC	CASSSGQGSYEQYF
TRBJ2-3	TRBV7-6	NA	TRBD1	TGTGCCAGCAGCATACGAACAGGGGTCGGCACAGATACGCAGTATTTT	CASSIRTGVGTDTQYF
TRBJ2-5	TRBV5-1	NA	NA	TGCGCCAGCAGCTTGGAGTCCCCAGGGCAAGAGACCCAGTACTTC	CASSLESPGQETQYF
TRBJ2-7	TRBV28	NA	NA	TGTGCCAGCAGACAATTTTCGGGACGTCGGAGCTCCTACGAGCAGTACTTC	CASRQFSGRRSSYEQYF
TRBJ2-5	TRBV2	once	NA	TGTGCCAGCAGTGAAGCAGAGACCCAGTACTTC	CASSEAETQYF
TRBJ1-4	TRBV2	NA	NA	TGTGCCAGCAGTGACGGGAGATTTAATGAAAAACTGTTTTTT	CASSDGRFNEKLFF
TRBJ2-3	TRBV9	NA	TRBD2	TGTGCCAGCAGCGTCGCGGGGGGGAGCGCTACGCAGTATTTT	CASSVAGGSATQYF
TRBJ1-1	TRBV3-1/TRBV3-2	NA	TRBD1	TGTGCCAGCAGCCGATCTGGACAGGGGGCTTATCATTTGAACACTGAAGCTTTCTTT	CASSRSGQGAYHLNTEAFF
TRBJ2-7	TRBV7-8	NA	NA	TGTGCCAGCAGCTTAGCCGGCAGGGTCCTTAGTGGGACCTCCTACGAGCAGTACTTC	CASSLAGRVLSGTSYEQYF